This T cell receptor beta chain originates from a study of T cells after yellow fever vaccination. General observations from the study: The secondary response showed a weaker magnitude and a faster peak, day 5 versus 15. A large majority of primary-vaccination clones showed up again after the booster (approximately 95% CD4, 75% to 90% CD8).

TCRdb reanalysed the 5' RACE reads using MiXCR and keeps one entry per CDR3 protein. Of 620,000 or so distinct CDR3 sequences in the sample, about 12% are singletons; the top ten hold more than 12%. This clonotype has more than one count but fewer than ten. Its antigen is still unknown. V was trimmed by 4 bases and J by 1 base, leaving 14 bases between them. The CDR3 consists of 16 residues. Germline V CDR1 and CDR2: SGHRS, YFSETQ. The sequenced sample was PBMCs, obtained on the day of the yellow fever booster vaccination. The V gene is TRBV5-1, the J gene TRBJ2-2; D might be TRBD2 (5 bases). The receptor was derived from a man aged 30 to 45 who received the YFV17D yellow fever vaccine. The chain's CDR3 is CASSASPSQNTGELFF. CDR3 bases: TGCGCCAGCAGCGCGAGTCCTAGCCAGAACACCGGGGAGCTGTTTTTT.